These 29 T cell receptor beta chains were all obtained from the same sample, sequenced in a study of read filtering for tumor transcriptome and immune sequencing. Molecular barcoded adaptors covering alpha/delta and beta/gamma chains were used on about 0.4 ug RNA. One entry per CDR3 protein, called by TCRdb with MiXCR from the reads. This table has 35,000 to 40,000 distinct CDR3 sequences, roughly 13% appearing once. The sequenced sample was a population of CD138-negative cells sorted from bone marrow. The receptors here all came from a donor aged 40 or over with multiple myeloma.

This clonotype was observed at least ten times. The V call is TRBV7-9, the J call TRBJ2-1; D tentatively fits TRBD1 or TRBD2 (5 bases each). The CDR3 length is 16 residues. Trimming stripped 3 bases from V and 6 bases from J, with 18 bases between. Germline V lookup: CDR1 SEHNR, CDR2 FQNEAQ (reference sequence). The DNA of the CDR3 is TGTGCCAGCAGCTTCGGACCTCCGCGAGGGGTCAATGAGCAGTTCTTC. Residues: CASSFGPPRGVNEQFF.

This clonotype was counted many times. The chain carries TRBV29-1 and TRBJ2-7; 10 nucleotides line up with TRBD2. After removal of 4 bases from V and 0 bases from J, the junction contained 0 bases not matched to a gene. The CDR3 has 13 amino acids. Looked up from germline, CDR1 is SQVTM and CDR2 is ANQGSEA. DNA for the CDR3: TGCAGCGTTGTAGCGGGAGGCTCCTACGAGCAGTACTTC. Its translation: CSVVAGGSYEQYF.

There are many counts of this clonotype. The CDR3 spells CASSQNTGSYEQYF. DNA for the CDR3: TGTGCCAGCAGCCAAAATACCGGCTCCTACGAGCAGTACTTC. This chain joins TRBV3-1 and TRBJ2-7; D not resolved. This CDR3 contains 14 residues. From germline, CDR1 is LGHDT and CDR2 YNNKEL (reference sequence). Trimming cost V 2 bases and J 0 bases, with 8 bases left between them.

This clonotype showed up just a few times. For the CDR3, the DNA is TGTGCCAGCAGTTCTAGGGGGGTTGGGGCCAACGTCCTGACTTTC. It is translated as CASSSRGVGANVLTF. The chain is built from TRBV12-3 or TRBV12-4 and TRBJ2-6, with D perhaps TRBD1 or TRBD2 (6 bases each). V lost 4 bases to trimming and J lost 3 bases, with 10 bases between them. The CDR3 has 15 residues.

The chain employs TRBV5-1 and TRBJ2-2; D remains ambiguous. V lost 4 bases, J lost 8 bases, and 9 bases lay in between. The CDR3 totals 12 residues. Per the germline V gene, CDR1 is SGHRS and CDR2 is YFSETQ. The CDR3, as DNA: TGCGCCAGCAGCATACCAGCGGGGGAGCTGTTTTTT. Its translation: CASSIPAGELFF.

This clonotype was detected only a few times. A read error may explain this, as a much larger clone is one base away. This rearrangement joins TRBV4-1 to TRBJ2-6; D is unclear. The V end was cut by 0 bases, the J end by 0 bases, with 18 bases between. Germline V gives CDR1 MGHRA, CDR2 YSYEKL. CDR3 length: 20 amino acids. As DNA, the CDR3 is TGCGCCAGCAGCCAAGATAACTTGATTGGGGAAATCTCTGGGGCCAACGTCCTGACTTTC. This codes for CASSQDNLIGEISGANVLTF.

This clonotype was seen at least ten times. The chain carries TRBV12-3 or TRBV12-4 and TRBJ2-7, with unresolved D. The ends were cut back, 3 bases at V and 2 bases at J, with 5 bases in the middle. The CDR3 runs to 12 residues. This CDR3 reads CASSFRAYEQYF. The CDR3 DNA sequence: TGTGCCAGCAGTTTCCGGGCCTACGAGCAGTACTTC.

At least ten counts were recorded for this clonotype. The chain carries TRBV5-1 and TRBJ2-5; 9 nucleotides line up with TRBD1. V shed 0 bases, J shed 2 bases, and the junction held 2 bases outside the gene matches. The germline V gene has CDR1 SGHRS and CDR2 YFSETQ. This CDR3 has 15 residues. The CDR3 reads CASSLGGTGQETQYF. The CDR3 bases are TGCGCCAGCAGCTTGGGCGGGACAGGGCAAGAGACCCAGTACTTC.

This clonotype was picked up many times. This chain joins TRBV29-1 and TRBJ2-1; 7 bases match TRBD2. CDR1 and CDR2 (germline): SQVTM, ANQGSEA. V lost 2 bases and J lost 7; bases outside the gene matches: 11. This CDR3 has 15 amino acids. CDR3 sequence (DNA): TGCAGCGTTGAATTGAGTGGGAGGGCCGGAAATGAGCAGTTCTTC. As protein: CSVELSGRAGNEQFF.

This clonotype was counted ten times or more. The rearrangement links TRBV11-3 to TRBJ2-3; D uncertain. The CDR3 sequence is 14 residues long. The V gene lost 4 bases and the J gene lost 2 bases, with 10 bases spanning the gap. Germline V lookup: CDR1 SGHNT, CDR2 YENEEA. The CDR3 region has the DNA TGTGCCAGCAGCTCAGGCTACTTCACAGATACGCAGTATTTT. Translation: CASSSGYFTDTQYF.

The V gene is TRBV20-1, the J gene TRBJ2-7; TRBD1 is a possible D gene (5 bases). Trimming cost V 3 bases and J 3 bases, with 15 bases left between them. CDR3 length: 14 amino acids. Per germline, CDR1 DFQATT and CDR2 SNEGSKA (reference sequence). The CDR3 DNA sequence: TGCAGTGCTAGTAACGCTTTAAGGGGCTACGAGCAGTACTTC. Translated, it gives CSASNALRGYEQYF.

The chain is built from TRBV4-3 and TRBJ1-4, with no clear D. This CDR3 contains 15 residues. V gave up 0 bases and J gave up 14 bases, with 19 bases separating them. The germline CDR1 and CDR2 sequences are LGHNA and YSLEER. The CDR3 sequence is CASSQDLARVGKLFF. The CDR3 region has the DNA TGCGCCAGCAGCCAAGATCTCGCTAGGGTGGGAAAGCTGTTTTTT.

In its sample, this clonotype was seen a few times. A clone one base away is much larger, so this may be a read error. The chain has TRBV2 and TRBJ2-7, with TRBD2 matching over 7 bases. CDR1 SNHLY and CDR2 FYNNEI come from the germline V gene. The CDR3 totals 14 residues. The CDR3 region has the DNA TGTGCCAGCAGTCCTAGCGGAACCTCCGACGAGCAGTACTTC. Its translation is CASSPSGTSDEQYF.

This clonotype occurred a few times. The chain uses TRBV10-3 and TRBJ2-1; 12 nucleotides line up with TRBD2. Per the germline V gene, CDR1 is ENHRY and CDR2 is SYGVKD. The CDR3 runs to 15 residues. J lost 6 bases, V lost 3 bases, and 3 bases had no gene match. In DNA form, the CDR3 reads TGTGCCATCAGTGAAGGACTAGCGGGGAGCAATGAGCAGTTCTTC. Its translation: CAISEGLAGSNEQFF.

This clonotype was seen ten or more times. This chain joins TRBV20-1 and TRBJ2-4; either TRBD1 or TRBD2 may fit D (5 bases each). CDR1 DFQATT and CDR2 SNEGSKA come from the germline V gene (reference sequence). V dropped 6 bases and J dropped 1 base, with 16 bases sitting between them. The CDR3 runs 15 residues. The DNA of the CDR3 is TGCAGTGCCGGGGCTGCGGACGGTGCCAAAAACATTCAGTACTTC. Its protein is CSAGAADGAKNIQYF.

This clonotype has ten or more counts. J is TRBJ2-3 and V is TRBV29-1, with TRBD2 as a possible D gene (5 bases). Germline V gene lookup returns CDR1 SQVTM and CDR2 ANQGSEA. This CDR3 is built from 14 residues. Trimming shortened V by 4 bases and J by 1 base, and 12 bases separated the two germline ends. The CDR3: CSVALAKGTDTQYF. CDR3 in DNA: TGCAGCGTTGCCCTAGCCAAGGGCACAGATACGCAGTATTTT.

The sample holds many counts of this clonotype. The J gene is TRBJ2-7, the V gene TRBV7-9, with a tentative D call TRBD2 (5 bases). The CDR3 contains 16 residues. Trimming pared 3 bases from V and 4 bases from J, leaving 19 bases between. Germline CDR1 is SEHNR and CDR2 is FQNEAQ (reference sequence). This CDR3 is CASSFPGGGGSYEQYF. The CDR3, as DNA: TGTGCCAGCAGCTTCCCTGGCGGAGGTGGGAGTTACGAGCAGTACTTC.

The sample holds many counts of this clonotype. V is TRBV12-3 or TRBV12-4 and J is TRBJ2-1; D uncertain. This CDR3 is 11 amino acids long. Trimming shortened V by 2 bases and J by 10 bases, and 6 bases separated the two germline ends. The CDR3 region has the DNA TGTGCCAGCAGTTTAAGCCGAGAGCAGTTCTTC. Encoded protein: CASSLSREQFF.

This clonotype was observed many times. V is TRBV3-1 and J is TRBJ2-3; D remains ambiguous. The CDR3 is made up of 11 amino acids. Germline V gene data show CDR1 as LGHDT and CDR2 as YNNKEL (reference sequence). Trimming removed 5 bases at V and 2 bases at J, with 2 bases between. CDR3 in amino acids: CASSSTDTQYF. For the CDR3, the DNA is TGTGCCAGCAGCTCCACAGATACGCAGTATTTT.

V gene TRBV7-6 combines with J gene TRBJ2-6; D call uncertain. CDR1 SGHVS and CDR2 FNYEAQ come from the germline V gene. Trimming took 2 bases from V and 1 from J, leaving 6 bases between them. The length of the CDR3 is 15 residues. The CDR3 sequence is CASSLQESGANVLTF. CDR3 DNA sequence: TGTGCCAGCAGCTTACAGGAATCTGGGGCCAACGTCCTGACTTTC.

In this sample, this clonotype turned up many times. The chain carries TRBV29-1 and TRBJ1-1, with D perhaps matching TRBD1 (5 bases). This CDR3 has 13 residues. V lost 8 bases, J lost 0 bases, and 13 bases lay in between. Germline values: CDR1 SQVTM, CDR2 ANQGSEA. The CDR3 region has the DNA TGCAGCTCTTGGGGGGGGATGAACACTGAAGCTTTCTTT. Translation gives CSSWGGMNTEAFF.

This clonotype was observed at least ten times. Relative to the germline gene, one junction end is altered; a read error may explain this. The chain is built from TRBV12-3 or TRBV12-4 and TRBJ2-2; D not certain. The CDR3 totals 17 residues. The CDR3 nucleotides read TGTGCCAGCAGTTTCGTGGCCAGACCCGCGAAGACCGGGGAGCTGTTTTTT. Translated, it gives CASSFVARPAKTGELFF.

This clonotype has just one count. A single base separates this from a much larger clone, so it may be a read error. The chain couples TRBV29-1 to TRBJ2-6, with D perhaps TRBD1 (5 bases). The CDR3 runs to 15 residues. The germline V gene has CDR1 SQVTM and CDR2 ANQGSEA. Trimming removed 3 bases at V and 3 bases at J, with 12 bases between. This CDR3 reads CSVDIRADGANVLTF. The CDR3 DNA follows: TGCAGCGTTGATATCAGGGCTGATGGGGCCAACGTCCTGACTTTC.

Many counts were recorded for this clonotype. The gene calls are TRBV24-1 and TRBJ2-3, with TRBD1 matching 7 bases. CDR1 is KGHDR and CDR2 is SFDVKD in the germline V gene. This CDR3 is 16 amino acids long. With V trimmed by 4 bases and J by 6 bases, 12 bases remained unmatched. Written as DNA, the CDR3 is TGTGCCACCAGTGACCCTATGGACAGGCCATCCGATACGCAGTATTTT. This sequence encodes CATSDPMDRPSDTQYF.

V gene TRBV11-2 combines with J gene TRBJ2-5; TRBD2 matches at 12 bases. The V gene end was trimmed by 1 base and the J gene end by 7 bases; junction bases not matched to a gene: 7. The CDR3 extends over 16 amino acids. Germline lookup yields CDR1 SGHAT and CDR2 FQNNGV. The CDR3 loop reads CASSLGLAGGVVTQYF. The CDR3 DNA follows: TGTGCCAGCAGCTTAGGGCTAGCGGGAGGGGTGGTGACCCAGTACTTC.

This clonotype was seen at least ten times. The gene calls are TRBV29-1 and TRBJ1-2; 8 bases fit TRBD1. The CDR3 covers 12 residues. The V and J ends lost 7 bases and 6 bases, in that order; junction bases with no gene match: 7. Germline loops: CDR1 SQVTM, CDR2 ANQGSEA. The CDR3 nucleotides are TGCAGCGGTGGGGGACAGGTTGATGGCTACACCTTC. Protein: CSGGGQVDGYTF.

The chain combines TRBV20-1 with TRBJ2-7; 9 positions agree with TRBD2. Germline V gives CDR1 DFQATT, CDR2 SNEGSKA (reference sequence). The CDR3 covers 14 residues. V shed 6 bases, J shed 2 bases, and the junction held 8 bases outside the gene matches. The CDR3 spells CSATGSGSPYEQYF. As DNA, the CDR3 is TGCAGTGCCACGGGTAGCGGGAGTCCCTACGAGCAGTACTTC.

This clonotype has ten or more counts. This chain connects TRBV13 to TRBJ2-5, with D tentatively TRBD2 (6 bases). CDR1 PRHDT and CDR2 FYEKMQ come from the germline V gene (reference sequence). Trimming shortened V by 1 base and J by 5 bases, and 14 bases separated the two germline ends. The CDR3 is made up of 15 amino acids. The CDR3: CASSLATGAGETQYF. The CDR3 nucleotides are TGTGCCAGCAGCTTAGCCACGGGAGCTGGGGAGACCCAGTACTTC.

The sample holds many counts of this clonotype. The chain employs TRBV5-1 and TRBJ2-7, with a possible D match to TRBD1 (5 bases). V was pared by 0 bases and J by 6 bases, with 13 bases between. The germline gives CDR1 SGHRS, CDR2 YFSETQ. The CDR3 extends over 14 amino acids. The CDR3 DNA reads TGCGCCAGCAGCTTGGGACAGCCCTCCGCCGAGCAGTACTTC. Its protein product is CASSLGQPSAEQYF.